This TCR beta chain was recorded in a study of PD-1 blockade in mismatch repair-deficient tumors. Study-level results: After pembrolizumab, tumor-resident clones rose rapidly, then generally contracted before radiologic responses.

Data came from immunoSEQ multiplex PCR; TCRdb stores just in-frame clones and leaves some out. The data contain about 38,000 clones, 75% to 85% of them seen just once; the ten biggest clones take up roughly 20%. A few pembrolizumab responders had their TCRs sequenced. The trim removed 5 bases at V and 4 bases at J, leaving 9 bases unmatched. The CDR3 spans 15 residues. Germline CDR1 reads SEHNR; CDR2 reads FQNEAQ (reference sequence). This clone has a single count. As yet, its antigen is unknown. Sequences were derived from peripheral blood, sampled 4 weeks after starting pembrolizumab. The clonotype was recovered from an adult with mismatch repair-deficient cancer. The chain links TRBV7-9 to TRBJ1-2, with 8 bases identical to TRBD1. The CDR3 loop is CASSQGQGDTYGYTF. CDR3 coding DNA: TGTGCCAGCAGCCAAGGACAGGGAGACACCTATGGCTACACCTTC.